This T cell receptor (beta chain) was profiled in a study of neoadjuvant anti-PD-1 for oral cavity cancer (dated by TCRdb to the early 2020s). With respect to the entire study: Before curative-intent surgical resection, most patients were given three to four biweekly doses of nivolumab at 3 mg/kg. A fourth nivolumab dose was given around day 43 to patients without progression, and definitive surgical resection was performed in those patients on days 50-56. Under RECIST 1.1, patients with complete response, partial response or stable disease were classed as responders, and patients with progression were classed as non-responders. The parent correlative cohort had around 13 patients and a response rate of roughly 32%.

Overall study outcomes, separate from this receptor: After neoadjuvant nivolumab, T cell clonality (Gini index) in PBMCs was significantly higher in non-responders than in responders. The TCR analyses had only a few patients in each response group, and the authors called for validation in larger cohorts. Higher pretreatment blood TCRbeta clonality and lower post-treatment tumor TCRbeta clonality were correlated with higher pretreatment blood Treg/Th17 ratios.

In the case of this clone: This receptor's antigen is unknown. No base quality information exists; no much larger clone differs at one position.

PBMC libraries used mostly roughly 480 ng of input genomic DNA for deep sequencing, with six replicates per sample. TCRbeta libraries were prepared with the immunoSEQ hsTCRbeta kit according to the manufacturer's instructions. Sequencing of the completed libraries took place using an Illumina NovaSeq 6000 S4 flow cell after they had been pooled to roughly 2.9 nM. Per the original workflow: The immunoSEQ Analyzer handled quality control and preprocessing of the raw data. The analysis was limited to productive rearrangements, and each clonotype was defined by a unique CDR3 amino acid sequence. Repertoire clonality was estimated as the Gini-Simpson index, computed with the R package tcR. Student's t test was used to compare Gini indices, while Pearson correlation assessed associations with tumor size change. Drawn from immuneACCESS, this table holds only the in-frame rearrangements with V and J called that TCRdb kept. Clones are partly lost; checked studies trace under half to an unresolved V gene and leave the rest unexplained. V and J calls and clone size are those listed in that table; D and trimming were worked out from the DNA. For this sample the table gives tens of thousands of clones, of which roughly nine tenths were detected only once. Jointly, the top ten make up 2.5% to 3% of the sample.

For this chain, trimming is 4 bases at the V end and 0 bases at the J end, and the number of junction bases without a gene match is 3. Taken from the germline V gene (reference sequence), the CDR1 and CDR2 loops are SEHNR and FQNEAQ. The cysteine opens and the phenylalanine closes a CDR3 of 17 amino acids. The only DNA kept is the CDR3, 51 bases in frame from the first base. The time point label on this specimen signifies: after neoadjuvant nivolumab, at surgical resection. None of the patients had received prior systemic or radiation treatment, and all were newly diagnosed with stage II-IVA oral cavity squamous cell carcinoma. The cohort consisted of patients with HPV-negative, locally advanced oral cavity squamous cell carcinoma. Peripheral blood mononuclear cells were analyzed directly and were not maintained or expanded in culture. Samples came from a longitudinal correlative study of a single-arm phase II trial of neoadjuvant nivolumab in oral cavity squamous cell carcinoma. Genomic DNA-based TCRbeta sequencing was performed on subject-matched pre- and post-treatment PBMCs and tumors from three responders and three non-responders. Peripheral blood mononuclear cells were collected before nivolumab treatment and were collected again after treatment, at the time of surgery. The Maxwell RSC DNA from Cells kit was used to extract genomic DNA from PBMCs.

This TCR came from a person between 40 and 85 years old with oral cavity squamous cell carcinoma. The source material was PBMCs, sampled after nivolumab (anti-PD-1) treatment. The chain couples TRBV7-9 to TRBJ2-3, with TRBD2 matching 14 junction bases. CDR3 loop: CASSSGLAGVSTDTQYF. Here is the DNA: TGTGCCAGCAGCTCGGGACTAGCGGGAGTGAGCACAGATACGCAGTATTTT.